These T cell receptor beta chains were read from a single sample in a study of blood T cells in healthy people across ages. TCRdb re-derived calls from the 5' RACE reads in MiXCR, one entry per CDR3 protein. Among approximately 800,000 distinct CDR3 sequences, around 62% were seen once, and the ten largest hold around 30%. Material for sequencing was blood. These receptors originate from a man younger than 40 in good health. The CDR3 runs from the conserved cysteine through the conserved F or W. A D gene is named only where the DNA matches it firmly. For some rows the clone size is stated as once, few or many, or as a class when expanded; others skip it.

CDR3nt: TGCAGTGCTAGAGCCGCGAGTTTCACTAGCACAGATACGCAGTATTTT; CDR3aa: CSARAASFTSTDTQYF; d_gene: NA; j_gene: TRBJ2-3; abundance: NA; v_gene: TRBV20-1
CDR3nt: TGTGCCAGCAGTCCCCGGGGGGGAGAGCCCCAGCATTTT; CDR3aa: CASSPRGGEPQHF; d_gene: NA; j_gene: TRBJ1-5; abundance: NA; v_gene: TRBV27
CDR3nt: TGTGCCAGCAGTCCGATGGGACAAAACGAGCAGTACTTC; CDR3aa: CASSPMGQNEQYF; d_gene: NA; j_gene: TRBJ2-7; abundance: NA; v_gene: TRBV27
CDR3nt: TGTGCCAGCAGCAACTACGACAGCTCCTACGAGCAGTACTTC; CDR3aa: CASSNYDSSYEQYF; d_gene: NA; j_gene: TRBJ2-7; abundance: NA; v_gene: TRBV28
CDR3nt: TGTGCCAGCAGTTTAGGACCCGGGGGCCTCCAAGAGACCCAGTACTTC; CDR3aa: CASSLGPGGLQETQYF; d_gene: NA; j_gene: TRBJ2-5; abundance: few; v_gene: TRBV12-3/TRBV12-4
CDR3nt: TGCGCCAGCAGCCAAGAAAGGTTCGGGCAGCCCCAGCATTTT; CDR3aa: CASSQERFGQPQHF; d_gene: NA; j_gene: TRBJ1-5; abundance: NA; v_gene: TRBV4-3
CDR3nt: TGTGCCAGCGGATCACAGGGCTCTGGGGCCAACGTCCTGACTTTC; CDR3aa: CASGSQGSGANVLTF; d_gene: NA; j_gene: TRBJ2-6; abundance: medium-sized; v_gene: TRBV27
CDR3nt: TGCAGCGCCCGGGGGACAGACTACAATGAGCAGTACTTC; CDR3aa: CSARGTDYNEQYF; d_gene: NA; j_gene: TRBJ2-7; abundance: NA; v_gene: TRBV29-1
CDR3nt: TGTGCCAGCAATATGGGGGTATATAGCAATCAGCCCCAGCATTTT; CDR3aa: CASNMGVYSNQPQHF; d_gene: NA; j_gene: TRBJ1-5; abundance: NA; v_gene: TRBV6-1
CDR3nt: TGTGCCAGCAGCTTAGAGCCGGGAGTTAGGAATGAGCAGTTCTTC; CDR3aa: CASSLEPGVRNEQFF; d_gene: NA; j_gene: TRBJ2-1; abundance: NA; v_gene: TRBV7-2